This TCR beta chain emerged from a study of Ad26.COV2.S vaccination and SARS-CoV-2 variants. The sample's treatment: roughly 19 received Ad26.COV2.S at low or high dose, single or two shots; several received placebo; per-sample allocation not given. The samples were gathered on day 63 after the first injection of vaccine or placebo. Germline V gene lookup returns CDR1 LGHNA and CDR2 YSLEER. Trimming stripped 0 bases from V and 5 bases from J, with 13 bases between. The CDR3 has 15 amino acids. Here immunoSEQ multiplex PCR was the method, and the copy in TCRdb shows in-frame clones only, minus some. The sample carries 400,000 to 450,000 clones, 90% recorded once.

The clonotype originates from a person between 18 and 59 years old who received the Ad26.COV2.S COVID-19 vaccine or a placebo. The V and J genes are TRBV4-3 and TRBJ2-5; maybe TRBD1 (6 bases). The specimen was peripheral blood, collected in a trial of Ad26.COV2.S vaccine versus placebo. The CDR3, as DNA: TGCGCCAGCAGCCAAGAGACAGGTTTAGCGGAGACCCAGTACTTC. Translation gives CASSQETGLAETQYF.